This T cell receptor beta chain was found in a study of control samples from healthy donors and cancer patients. The V and J ends lost 4 bases and 0 bases respectively, with 12 bases between them. Germline V gene lookup returns CDR1 SEHNR and CDR2 FQNEAQ (reference sequence). The CDR3 consists of 16 residues. This table comes from immunoSEQ multiplex PCR, and its TCRdb copy is limited to in-frame clones, with some not included. The data hold about 150,000 clones, with just under 95% observed a single time. V and J are TRBV7-9 and TRBJ1-4; D gene unclear. The sequencing input was blood. This TCR came from a man aged 40-49 years in good health. The CDR3, as DNA: TGTGCCAGCAGCTCCCCTGGAGGTACAACTAATGAAAAACTGTTTTTT. Its translation is CASSSPGGTTNEKLFF.